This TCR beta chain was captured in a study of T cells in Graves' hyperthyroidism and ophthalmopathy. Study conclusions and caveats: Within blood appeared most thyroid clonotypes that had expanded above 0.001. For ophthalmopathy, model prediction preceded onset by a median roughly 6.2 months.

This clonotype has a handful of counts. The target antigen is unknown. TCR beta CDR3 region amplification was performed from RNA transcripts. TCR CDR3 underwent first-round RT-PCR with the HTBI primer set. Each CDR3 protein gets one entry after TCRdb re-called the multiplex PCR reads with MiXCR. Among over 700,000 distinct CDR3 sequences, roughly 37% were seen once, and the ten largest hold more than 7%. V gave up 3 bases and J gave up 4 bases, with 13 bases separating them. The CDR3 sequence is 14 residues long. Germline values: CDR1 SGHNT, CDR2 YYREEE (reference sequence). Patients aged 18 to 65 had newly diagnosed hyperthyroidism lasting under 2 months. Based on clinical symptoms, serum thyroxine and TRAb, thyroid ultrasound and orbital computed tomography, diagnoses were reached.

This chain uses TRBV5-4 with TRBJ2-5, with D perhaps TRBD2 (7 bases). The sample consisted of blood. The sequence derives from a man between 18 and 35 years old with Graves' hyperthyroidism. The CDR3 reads CASSSPGGAETQYF. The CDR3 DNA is TGTGCCAGCAGCTCCCCTGGGGGGGCAGAGACCCAGTACTTC.